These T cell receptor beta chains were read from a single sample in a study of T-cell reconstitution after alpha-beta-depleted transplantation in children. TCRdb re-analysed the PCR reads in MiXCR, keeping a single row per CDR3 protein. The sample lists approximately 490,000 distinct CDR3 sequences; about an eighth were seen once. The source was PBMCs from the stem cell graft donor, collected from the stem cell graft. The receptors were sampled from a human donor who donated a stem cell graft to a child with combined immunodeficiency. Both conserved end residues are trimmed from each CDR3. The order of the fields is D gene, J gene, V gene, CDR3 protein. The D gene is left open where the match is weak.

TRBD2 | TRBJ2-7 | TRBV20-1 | SVRIAGLAGGTYEQY
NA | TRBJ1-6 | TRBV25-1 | ASSVGPSLLNSPLH
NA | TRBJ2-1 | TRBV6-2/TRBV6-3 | ASSYSPGHPYNEQF
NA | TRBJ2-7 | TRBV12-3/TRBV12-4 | ASSFGDFSYEQY
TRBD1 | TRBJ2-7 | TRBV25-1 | ASSEYRGEIEQY
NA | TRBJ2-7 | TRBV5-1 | ASSLLQGLSYEQY
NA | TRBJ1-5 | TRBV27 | ASSQGQVHQPQH
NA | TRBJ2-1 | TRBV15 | ATRLEGRSYNEQF
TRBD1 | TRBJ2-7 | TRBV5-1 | ASSRGDRPYEQY
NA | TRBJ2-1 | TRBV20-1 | SGFGAAYSYNEQF
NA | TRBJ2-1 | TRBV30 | AWSSGLGDNEQF
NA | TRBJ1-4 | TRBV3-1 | ASSQASTGVEKLF
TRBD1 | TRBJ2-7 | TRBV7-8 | ASSLRDRSYEQY
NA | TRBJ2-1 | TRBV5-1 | ASSFDVSPANEQF
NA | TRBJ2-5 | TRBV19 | ASSGGGYETQY
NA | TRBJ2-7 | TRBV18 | ASSHQQGYEQY
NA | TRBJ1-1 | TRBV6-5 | ASHGGKTEAF
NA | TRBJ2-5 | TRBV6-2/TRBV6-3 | ASSYPDQVGTQY